This T cell receptor beta chain was sequenced during a study of blood T cell repertoires in COVID-19. Trimming shortened V by 1 base and J by 7 bases, and 15 bases separated the two germline ends. The CDR3 runs 15 residues. Germline V lookup: CDR1 SGHRS, CDR2 YFSETQ. Authors' processing steps: By means of reference gene primer amplification, nucleated cell counts were estimated. Libraries were prepared by immunoSEQ multiplex PCR; TCRdb keeps only in-frame clonotypes and omits some of them. V, J and clone size are those of that table, while D and trimming were read from the DNA. Seen here are roughly 330,000 clones, 85% to 90% observed once, and the top ten hold under 5%.

The specimen was peripheral blood. The origin of this receptor is a woman aged 45-59 years with active or convalescent COVID-19. The chain couples TRBV5-1 to TRBJ2-1, with D tentatively TRBD2 (5 bases). This chain's CDR3 is CASSLKLGSENEQFF. CDR3 bases: TGCGCCAGCAGCTTGAAACTTGGGAGTGAGAATGAGCAGTTCTTC.